Below, one T cell receptor (beta chain) is given with its context. This sample stems from a study of sequential checkpoint blockade in melanoma. Study summary: Randomization was 1:1 between first-line nivolumab→ipilimumab and ipilimumab→nivolumab. TCRβ was sequenced from DNA of 91 pretreatment tumors.

Treatment here: randomized to nivolumab then ipilimumab (arm A) or the reverse (arm B). Using immunoSEQ multiplex PCR, the repertoire was profiled, and TCRdb retains in-frame clones only, with some absent. The repertoire holds 7,500 to 8,500 clones, with 23% as singletons. V was pared by 0 bases and J by 9 bases, with 15 bases between. Germline assignment: CDR1 LNHDA and CDR2 SQIVND (reference sequence). The CDR3 spans 15 residues. The chain combines TRBV19 with TRBJ2-1; D uncertain. The sequence was collected from a human donor with melanoma. The input for sequencing was tumor tissue (inferred from file names), taken from a patient given nivolumab and ipilimumab in sequence. The DNA of the CDR3 is TGTGCCAGTAGTATAGATGCAACTATAAGCGCTGAGCAGTTCTTC. Its protein is CASSIDATISAEQFF.